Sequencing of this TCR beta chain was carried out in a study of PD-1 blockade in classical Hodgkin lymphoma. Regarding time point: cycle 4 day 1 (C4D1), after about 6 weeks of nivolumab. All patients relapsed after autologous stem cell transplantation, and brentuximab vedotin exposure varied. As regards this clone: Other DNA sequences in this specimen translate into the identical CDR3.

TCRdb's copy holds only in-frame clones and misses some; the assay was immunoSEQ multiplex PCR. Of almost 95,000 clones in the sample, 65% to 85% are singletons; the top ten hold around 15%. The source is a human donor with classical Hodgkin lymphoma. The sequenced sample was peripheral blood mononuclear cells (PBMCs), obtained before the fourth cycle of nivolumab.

The CDR3 DNA is TGTGCCAGTAGTAGGACAGGGGGATACACTGAAGCTTTCTTT. Translating gives CASSRTGGYTEAFF. This chain links TRBV19 with TRBJ1-1, with TRBD1 identical over 10 bases. The CDR3 is 14 amino acids. V trimming: 4 bases; J trimming: 3 bases; junction bases outside the gene matches: 2. From germline, CDR1 is LNHDA and CDR2 SQIVND (reference sequence).